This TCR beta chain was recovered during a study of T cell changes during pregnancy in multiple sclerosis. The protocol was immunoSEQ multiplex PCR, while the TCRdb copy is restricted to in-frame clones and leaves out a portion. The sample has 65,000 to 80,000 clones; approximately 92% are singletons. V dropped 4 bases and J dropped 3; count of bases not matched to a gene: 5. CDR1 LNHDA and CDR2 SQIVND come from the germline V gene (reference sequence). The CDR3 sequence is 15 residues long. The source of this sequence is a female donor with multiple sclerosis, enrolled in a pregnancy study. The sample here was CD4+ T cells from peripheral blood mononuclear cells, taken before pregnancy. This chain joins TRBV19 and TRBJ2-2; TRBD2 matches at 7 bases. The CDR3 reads CASSSAREHTGELFF. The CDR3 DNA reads TGTGCCAGTAGTAGCGCGCGGGAGCACACCGGGGAGCTGTTTTTT.